This T cell receptor (beta chain) was identified in a study of cytomegalovirus exposure and HLA in healthy donors. Study results and caveats: Reports showed the classifier diagnosing cytomegalovirus status with high specificity and sensitivity.

In the case of this clone: Antigen unknown.

The PCR used 60 Vbeta and 13 Jbeta primers. Profiled with immunoSEQ multiplex PCR; TCRdb holds only in-frame clones, not every one. Here the sample spans about 130,000 clones, around 8.5% being singletons. J was trimmed by 3 bases and V by 7 bases; bases with no gene match: 10. This CDR3 has 15 amino acids. The germline gives CDR1 LNHDA, CDR2 SQIVND (reference sequence). V gene TRBV19 combines with J gene TRBJ2-5; 8 bases map to TRBD2. The sequenced sample was PBMCs. This TCR came from a middle-aged man in good health and CMV-seronegative. CDR3 bases: TGTGCCAGTAATAAAGGGCGGGGGGCCGAAGAGACCCAGTACTTC. This codes for CASNKGRGAEETQYF.